This T cell receptor beta chain came from a study of blood T cell repertoires in COVID-19. Background on the study: Sources were T cells, B-cell-depleted T cells, or PBMCs; the material itself was cDNA or gDNA.

Trimming cost V 2 bases and J 6 bases; bases outside gene matches: 7. There are 15 residues in the CDR3. Germline CDR1 is MDHEN and CDR2 is SYDVKM. Measured with immunoSEQ multiplex PCR; TCRdb has only the in-frame clones, and not every one. The table has about 430,000 clones, 75% to 90% seen once. This receptor was obtained from a man aged 25 to 45 who had recovered from COVID-19. The V and J genes are TRBV28 and TRBJ2-3, with 8 bases aligning to TRBD2. What was sequenced was PBMCs or T cells enriched from blood (not recorded which). CDR3 region: CASSLPLRLADTQYF. As DNA, the CDR3 is TGTGCCAGCAGTTTACCCCTTCGACTAGCGGATACGCAGTATTTT. Full variable domain (missing parts from reference TRBV28 and TRBJ2-3): DVKVTQSSRYLVKRTGEKVFLECVQDMDHENMFWYRQDPGLGLRLIYFSYDVKMKEKGDIPEGYSVSREKKERFSLILESASTNQTSMYLCASSLPLRLADTQYFGPGTRLTVL.